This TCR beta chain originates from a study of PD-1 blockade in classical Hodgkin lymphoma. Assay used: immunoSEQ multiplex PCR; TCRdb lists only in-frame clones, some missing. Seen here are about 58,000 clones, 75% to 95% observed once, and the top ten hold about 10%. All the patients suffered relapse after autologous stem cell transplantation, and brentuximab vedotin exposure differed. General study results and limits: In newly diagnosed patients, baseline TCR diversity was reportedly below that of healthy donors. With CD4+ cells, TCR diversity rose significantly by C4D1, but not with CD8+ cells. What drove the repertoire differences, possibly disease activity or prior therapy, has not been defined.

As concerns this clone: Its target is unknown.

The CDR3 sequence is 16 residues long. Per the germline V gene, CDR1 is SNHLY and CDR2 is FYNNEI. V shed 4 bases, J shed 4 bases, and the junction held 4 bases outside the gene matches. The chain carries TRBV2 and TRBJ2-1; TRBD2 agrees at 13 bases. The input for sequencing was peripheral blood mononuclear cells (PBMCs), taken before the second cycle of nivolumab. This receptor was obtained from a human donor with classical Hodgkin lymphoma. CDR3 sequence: CASSGGLAGAYNEQFF. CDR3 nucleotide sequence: TGTGCCAGCAGTGGCGGACTAGCGGGAGCATACAATGAGCAGTTCTTC.